The clone carrying this T cell receptor (beta chain) was counted at least ten times. Its antigen is currently unknown. TCR beta CDR3 regions were amplified from RNA transcripts. The study used the HTBI primer set for a first-round RT-PCR of the TCR CDR3. One entry per CDR3 protein results from TCRdb running MiXCR on the multiplex PCR reads. The sample includes about 600,000 distinct CDR3 sequences, approximately 16% of them seen just once. The source of the sample is a study of T cells in Graves' hyperthyroidism and ophthalmopathy. Findings of the study overall: Blood samples included most of the expanded thyroid clonotypes exceeding 0.001.

The CDR3 spans 12 residues. Germline V gene sequence: CDR1 MNHNS, CDR2 SASEGT. The V and J ends lost 2 bases and 4 bases respectively, with 3 bases between them. The gene calls are TRBV6-1 and TRBJ2-1; D is ambiguous. The origin of this receptor is a middle-aged woman with Graves' ophthalmopathy. The sample was blood. CDR3 residues: CASSERYNEQFF. The CDR3 DNA sequence: TGTGCCAGCAGTGAACGTTACAATGAGCAGTTCTTC.